This T cell receptor (beta chain) was sequenced during a study of CD8 T cells in ankylosing spondylitis. Study conclusions and caveats: Seven to nine highly homologous variants formed a TCR beta motif that appeared characteristic of ankylosing spondylitis blood. Reactive arthritis synovial fluid and blood were previously reported to contain some motif variants. Within matched ankylosing spondylitis synovial fluid, disease-linked clones were reportedly significantly enriched. Relatively rare in peripheral blood, disease-linked clones were also CD8+.

This clonotype was seen many times. Its specificity is not known. By quantitative 5'-RACE with molecular barcodes, the TCR beta libraries were made. Each CDR3 protein gets one entry after TCRdb re-called the 5' RACE reads with MiXCR. The sample has around 770,000 distinct CDR3 sequences; 10% to 15% are singletons. This CDR3 region has 13 residues. The germline V gene has CDR1 DFQATT and CDR2 SNEGSKA (reference sequence). Trimming removed 7 bases at V and 2 bases at J, with 14 bases between. This chain uses TRBV20-1 with TRBJ2-5; D remains unclear. The TCR originated in a male donor with ankylosing spondylitis. Material for sequencing was blood, either unsorted or a sorted T cell fraction (not recorded which). CDR3 DNA sequence: TGCAGTGTAAGTCGCCGGTTACAAGAGACCCAGTACTTC. This encodes CSVSRRLQETQYF.